This TCR beta chain was sequenced during a study of T cells in Graves' hyperthyroidism and ophthalmopathy. Study summary: Peripheral blood was obtained at initial diagnosis, preceding any treatment. Broader study findings: Expanded thyroid clonotypes (above 0.001) were mostly also found in blood.

CDR1 is DFQATT, CDR2 SNEGSKA, per germline (reference sequence). There are 13 residues in the CDR3. Between the trimmed V and J ends, which lost 3 bases and 5 bases, there was a span of 13 bases. Only a few counts were recorded for this clonotype. Its antigen is currently unknown. Amplified TCR beta CDR3 regions derived from RNA transcripts. The TCR CDR3 first-round RT-PCR relied on the HTBI primer set. TCRdb reprocessed the multiplex PCR reads via MiXCR and lists one record per CDR3 protein. The data show around 600,000 distinct CDR3 sequences, with 13% to 15% seen just once and 7% to 9% held by the top ten.

The receptor was isolated from a woman between 18 and 29 years old with Graves' ophthalmopathy. Source material: blood. V is TRBV20-1 and J is TRBJ1-2, with no clear D. The CDR3 sequence: CSASNEGGYGYTF. CDR3 nucleotides: TGCAGTGCTAGTAACGAGGGAGGGTATGGCTACACCTTC.